These 18 T cell receptor beta chains came from one sample sequenced in a study of blood T cell repertoires in COVID-19. Libraries were prepared by immunoSEQ multiplex PCR; TCRdb keeps only in-frame clonotypes and omits some of them. The table includes about 60,000 clones, approximately 90% detected once. The sequenced sample was peripheral blood. These receptors all stem from a human donor with acute or convalescent COVID-19. The donor label of this sample is uncertain.

The chain is built from TRBV4-1 and TRBJ2-2; D remains ambiguous. This CDR3 has 15 amino acids. The germline gives CDR1 MGHRA, CDR2 YSYEKL. V lost 0 bases, J lost 4 bases, and 9 bases lay in between. The CDR3 spells CASSQDTTVTGELFF. CDR3 bases: TGCGCCAGCAGCCAAGACACGACTGTCACCGGGGAGCTGTTTTTT.

This clone was found a few times. The chain joins TRBV7-6 to TRBJ2-5; D possibly corresponds to TRBD2 (6 bases). The V gene lost 5 bases and the J gene lost 5 bases, with 9 bases spanning the gap. CDR1 SGHVS and CDR2 FNYEAQ come from the germline V gene. The CDR3 covers 12 residues. The CDR3 loop reads CASSIRGETQYF. CDR3 in DNA: TGTGCCAGCAGCATACGGGGGGAGACCCAGTACTTC.

The chain uses TRBV10-1 and TRBJ2-3; 11 bases agree with TRBD2. J was trimmed by 2 bases and V by 3 bases; bases with no gene match: 4. This CDR3 is built from 16 residues. Germline lookup yields CDR1 WNHNN and CDR2 SYGVQD (reference sequence). The CDR3 here is CASSERLAGNTDTQYF. Here the CDR3 DNA reads TGCGCCAGCAGTGAACGACTAGCGGGGAACACAGATACGCAGTATTTT.

This chain links TRBV3-1 (or the pseudogene TRBV3-2) with TRBJ1-4, with a possible D match to TRBD1 (5 bases). CDR3 length equals 14 residues. Germline lookup yields CDR1 LGHDT and CDR2 YNNKEL (reference sequence). Trimming removed 7 bases from V and 6 bases from J, with 15 bases in between. The CDR3 DNA sequence: TGTGCCAGCAAGGATGTAACAGGTGATGAAAAACTGTTTTTT. Protein: CASKDVTGDEKLFF.

This rearrangement joins TRBV5-8 to TRBJ1-4, with 10 nucleotides matching TRBD1. The CDR3 loop spans 16 amino acids. Germline CDR1 is SGHTS and CDR2 is YDEGEE. Trimming at V came to 5 bases and at J to 0 bases, leaving 4 bases not matched to a gene. CDR3 amino acids: CASRPGQGSTNEKLFF. The CDR3 coding sequence is TGTGCCAGCAGGCCGGGACAGGGGTCAACTAATGAAAAACTGTTTTTT.

The rearrangement joins TRBV7-9 to TRBJ2-5; D is undetermined. Germline CDR1 reads SEHNR; CDR2 reads FQNEAQ (reference sequence). V was shortened by 1 base and J by 4 bases, with 13 bases between the two germline ends. CDR3 size: 15 residues. The CDR3 DNA is TGTGCCAGCAGCTTAGATCCGGGTAACGGAGAGACCCAGTACTTC. The encoded protein is CASSLDPGNGETQYF.

This chain uses TRBV27 with TRBJ1-1; TRBD1 might be the D (5 bases). The germline V gene encodes CDR1 MNHEY and CDR2 SMNVEV (reference sequence). The CDR3 spans 13 residues. V was cut by 11 bases and J by 0 bases, with 13 bases left in between. In DNA, the CDR3 is TGTGCCGCTCGGGGACTCCTGAACACTGAAGCTTTCTTT. Its translation: CAARGLLNTEAFF.

V gene TRBV28 combines with J gene TRBJ1-2; the D gene is possibly TRBD1 (5 bases). Trimming shortened V by 3 bases and J by 6 bases, and 11 bases separated the two germline ends. CDR3 length: 13 residues. Per germline, CDR1 MDHEN and CDR2 SYDVKM. CDR3 sequence reads: CASSFGRGDGYTF. DNA of the CDR3: TGTGCCAGCAGTTTTGGGAGGGGTGATGGCTACACCTTC.

Here the CDR3 reads CASSLGGRSEETQYF. The CDR3 bases are TGTGCCAGCAGCTTAGGCGGGAGGTCCGAAGAGACCCAGTACTTC. The gene calls are TRBV7-9 and TRBJ2-5; 8 bases are shared with TRBD2. The CDR3 contains 15 residues. The trim removed 1 base at V and 3 bases at J, leaving 4 bases unmatched. Per the germline V gene, CDR1 is SEHNR and CDR2 is FQNEAQ (reference sequence).

For this clone: Other DNA sequences in this sample translate to the same CDR3. The rearrangement links TRBV7-3 to TRBJ2-1; TRBD2 aligns across 9 bases. CDR1 and CDR2 from the germline V gene are SGHTA and FQGTGA. This CDR3 has 15 amino acids. The trim removed 5 bases at V and 4 bases at J, leaving 6 bases unmatched. The CDR3, as DNA: TGTGCCAGCAGCCGCACTAGCGGGTCTTACAATGAGCAGTTCTTC. The encoded protein is CASSRTSGSYNEQFF.

The J gene is TRBJ2-5, the V gene TRBV19, with TRBD2 matching 8 bases. Germline V gene data show CDR1 as LNHDA and CDR2 as SQIVND (reference sequence). J was trimmed by 2 bases and V by 6 bases; bases with no gene match: 14. The CDR3 runs to 17 residues. The CDR3 DNA follows: TGTGCCAGTAGCTCCGGGCGGGGGGTCGGATGGCAAGAGACCCAGTACTTC. It specifies CASSSGRGVGWQETQYF.

The chain couples TRBV5-1 to TRBJ1-3, with TRBD1 matching 9 bases. The V and J ends lost 4 bases and 5 bases, in that order; junction bases with no gene match: 4. The V gene's germline CDR1 is SGHRS and CDR2 YFSETQ. The CDR3 contains 14 residues. This CDR3 is CASSPDRGRNTIYF. The CDR3 coding sequence is TGCGCCAGCAGCCCGGACAGGGGAAGAAACACCATATATTTT.

The chain links TRBV28 to TRBJ2-7; 9 nucleotides align to TRBD1. There are 14 residues in the CDR3. V trimming: 5 bases; J trimming: 1 base; junction bases outside the gene matches: 3. CDR1 and CDR2 (germline): MDHEN, SYDVKM. The CDR3 region is CASSQQGASYEQYF. The DNA of the CDR3 is TGTGCCAGCAGTCAACAGGGGGCATCCTACGAGCAGTACTTC.

The rearrangement uses TRBV9 and TRBJ1-1, with TRBD1 identical over 8 bases. Germline CDR1 and CDR2: SGDLS and YYNGEE. The CDR3 covers 17 residues. V shed 4 bases and J 4 bases; nucleotides not matched to a gene: 15. CDR3 region: CASSPYRSGGRVTEAFF. The CDR3 DNA follows: TGTGCCAGCAGCCCCTATAGGTCAGGGGGCCGGGTCACTGAAGCTTTCTTT.

The chain joins TRBV20-1 to TRBJ2-7; a weak D match, TRBD1 (6 bases). There are 13 residues in the CDR3. V lost 3 bases and J lost 4, with 13 bases in between. The germline gives CDR1 DFQATT, CDR2 SNEGSKA (reference sequence). The CDR3 reads CSASIQGRYEQYF. As DNA, the CDR3 is TGCAGTGCTAGTATCCAGGGGAGATACGAGCAGTACTTC.

This sequence joins TRBV5-1 and TRBJ2-7, with 10 bases matching TRBD2. The CDR3 extends over 15 amino acids. Per the germline V gene, CDR1 is SGHRS and CDR2 is YFSETQ. With 4 bases clipped from V and 2 bases from J, the junction kept 6 bases outside the gene matches. In DNA form, the CDR3 reads TGCGCCAGCAGCACACAAACTAGCGGGGCCTACGAGCAGTACTTC. Translated, it gives CASSTQTSGAYEQYF.

The V gene is TRBV6-5, the J gene TRBJ1-2, with D maybe TRBD1 (6 bases). The CDR3 sequence is 14 residues long. The germline gives CDR1 MNHEY, CDR2 SVGAGI. V lost 9 bases and J 5 bases, leaving 19 bases between the germline ends. CDR3 DNA sequence: TGTGCCAGAAGGGGGGGCCCCATTAGGTATGGCTACACCTTC. Translated, it gives CARRGGPIRYGYTF.

This chain connects TRBV6-2 or TRBV6-3 to TRBJ2-7; 11 bases line up with TRBD2. CDR3 length: 16 amino acids. Germline V gene sequence: CDR1 MNHEY, CDR2 SVGEGT. The ends lost 5 bases at V and 5 bases at J; junction bases unmatched: 11. The DNA of the CDR3 is TGTGCCAGCAGTCGACCCCTCACTAGCGGGAGCCACGAGCAGTACTTC. The encoded protein is CASSRPLTSGSHEQYF.